The clone carrying this T cell receptor (beta chain) turned up a few times. The antigen remains undetermined. The entry originates in a study of T cell repertoires in cytomegalovirus infection. Across the study: Recently identified HLA-C-restricted CMV epitopes were among the peptides used. Indicated by public TCR beta signatures were CMV infection and matching HLA type.

TCRdb ran MiXCR on the reads and lists one entry per CDR3 protein. Of 20,000 to 30,000 distinct CDR3 sequences listed, approximately 24% are singletons. Germline V lookup: CDR1 MNHEY, CDR2 SMNVEV (reference sequence). The V gene lost 2 bases and the J gene lost 5 bases, with 7 bases spanning the gap. CDR3 size: 12 residues. General study results and limits: CMV-specific TCR beta clonotypes restricted by HLA-C were the ones dominating the ex vivo response.

This sample comprised CD8+ T cells from cultured PBMCs, obtained from culture after CMV antigen stimulation. The chain has TRBV27 and TRBJ2-7; no definite D call. This TCR was recovered from a human donor in good health (CMV status not recorded). Some clones in this sample may be carry-over from other donors' samples. The CDR3 bases are TGTGCCAGCAGTTTAAATAGGAACGAGCAGTACTTC. Translation: CASSLNRNEQYF.